Listed below are T cell receptor beta chains from one sample, sequenced in a study of chemoradiotherapy in HPV16-positive cancers. Sequencing was performed with immunoSEQ multiplex PCR; in TCRdb, only in-frame clones are kept and a portion is missing. The top ten clones hold 1.1% to 1.5% of a sample with 10,000 to 15,000 clones, 60% to 80% of them seen once. The sample was taken from a patient who underwent chemoradiotherapy. Source of these receptors: a human donor with HPV-associated anogenital cancer. The conserved cysteine and the conserved F or W are not part of the CDR3 here. Each record gives: CDR3 length, V gene, D gene, CDR3 protein. The D gene is left open where the match is weak.

>10|TRBV11-2|.
ASSQGDRGYT
>11|TRBV6-5|TRBD1
ASTWDSNSPLH
>14|TRBV11-3|TRBD1
ASSLAGGDMNTEAF
>15|TRBV7-2|TRBD1
ASSPGDRAAPTDTQY
>11|TRBV7-2|.
ASSSGSASPLH
>14|TRBV4-3|.
ASSQDRIGRTYEQY
>12|TRBV18|TRBD1
ASSNDGQAYEQY
>9|TRBV20-1|.
SASESGELF
>13|TRBV5-1|.
ASSLEGRGDNEQF
>13|TRBV6-4|.
ASSDSPGGYNEQF
>14|TRBV10-1|TRBD1
ASSTGVRAGGEKLF